The 19 T cell receptor beta chains below were found in one sample sequenced in a study of cytomegalovirus exposure and HLA in healthy donors. PCR used 60 Vbeta primers and 13 Jbeta primers. Libraries were prepared by immunoSEQ multiplex PCR; TCRdb keeps only in-frame clonotypes and omits some of them. The sample lists 150,000 to 200,000 clones; around 73% were seen once. The sequenced sample consisted of PBMCs. The origin of the receptors is a woman in her late teens or twenties in good health and CMV-seropositive.

V usage is TRBV19 and J usage is TRBJ1-5; 9 bases fit TRBD1. CDR1 LNHDA and CDR2 SQIVND come from the germline V gene (reference sequence). Trimming cost V 8 bases and J 9 bases; bases outside gene matches: 11. There are 14 residues in the CDR3. The chain's CDR3 is CASHSGTGMGPQHF. CDR3 nucleotide sequence: TGTGCCAGTCACTCCGGGACAGGGATGGGGCCCCAGCATTTT.

The gene calls are TRBV18 and TRBJ2-2; D might be TRBD2 (6 bases). This CDR3 region has 16 residues. Germline CDR1 reads KGHSH; CDR2 reads LQKENI. Trimming pared 6 bases from V and 2 bases from J, leaving 16 bases between. The CDR3 is CASSIHAGHNTGELFF. In DNA form, the CDR3 reads TGTGCCAGCTCCATTCACGCGGGGCATAACACCGGGGAGCTGTTTTTT.

This clone came up a few times. V gene TRBV10-1 combines with J gene TRBJ2-1; 9 bases fit TRBD2. This CDR3 is built from 16 residues. CDR1 is WNHNN, CDR2 SYGVQD, per germline (reference sequence). Trimming removed 6 bases from V and 6 bases from J; junction bases left unmatched: 12. CDR3 DNA sequence: TGCGCCAGCAGCCCTTTGGAGCGGGGGGACCTCAATGAGCAGTTCTTC. This encodes CASSPLERGDLNEQFF.

V and J are TRBV5-1 and TRBJ2-3, with D perhaps TRBD1 (6 bases). CDR3 length: 14 residues. V lost 0 bases, J lost 6 bases, and 11 bases lay in between. Germline V CDR1 and CDR2: SGHRS, YFSETQ. CDR3 sequence: CASSLGGRADTQYF. CDR3 nucleotides: TGCGCCAGCAGCTTGGGGGGGCGGGCGGATACGCAGTATTTT. The whole variable domain, remainder taken from reference TRBV5-1 and TRBJ2-3, is KAGVTQTPRYLIKTRGQQVTLSCSPISGHRSVSWYQQTPGQGLQFLFEYFSETQRNKGNFPGRFSGRQFSNSRSEMNVSTLELGDSALYLCASSLGGRADTQYFGPGTRLTVL.

The rearrangement uses TRBV7-9 and TRBJ1-2; D unclear. The V and J ends lost 7 bases and 4 bases respectively, with 10 bases between them. This CDR3 has 12 amino acids. Per germline, CDR1 SEHNR and CDR2 FQNEAQ (reference sequence). CDR3 bases: TGTGCCAGCACCCAAGAGTCCTATGGCTACACCTTC. Its translation is CASTQESYGYTF.

Details on this clone: This CDR3 is also generated by other DNA sequences in the sample. The chain has TRBV11-2 and TRBJ2-5, with 9 bases matching TRBD1. Germline CDR1 reads SGHAT; CDR2 reads FQNNGV. The V gene end was trimmed by 4 bases and the J gene end by 3 bases; junction bases not matched to a gene: 9. The CDR3 extends over 16 amino acids. CDR3: CASSSMTGGGEETQYF. CDR3 in DNA: TGTGCCAGCAGCTCTATGACAGGGGGTGGGGAAGAGACCCAGTACTTC. Full variable domain (missing parts from reference TRBV11-2 and TRBJ2-5): EAGVAQSPRYKIIEKRQSVAFWCNPISGHATLYWYQQILGQGPKLLIQFQNNGVVDDSQLPKDRFSAERLKGVDSTLKIQPAKLEDSAVYLCASSSMTGGGEETQYFGPGTRLLVL.

This sequence joins TRBV7-2 and TRBJ1-5; TRBD1 matches at 8 bases. Unmatched junction bases numbered 8, after V lost 1 base and J lost 3 bases. CDR3 length: 17 amino acids. Germline CDR1 SGHTA, CDR2 FQGNSA. CDR3 bases: TGTGCCAGCAGCTTAGTAAGAACAGGGGGGATCAATCAGCCCCAGCATTTT. Its protein is CASSLVRTGGINQPQHF.

The chain recombines TRBV9 with TRBJ1-3, with a possible D match to TRBD1 (5 bases). V lost 0 bases, J lost 4 bases, and 14 bases lay in between. CDR3 size: 16 residues. Germline values: CDR1 SGDLS, CDR2 YYNGEE. The chain's CDR3 is CASSVGEGALGNTIYF. The CDR3 DNA follows: TGTGCCAGCAGCGTAGGTGAAGGGGCGCTCGGAAACACCATATATTTT.

V and J are TRBV4-2 and TRBJ1-2; 10 bases match TRBD1. The CDR3 loop spans 18 amino acids. CDR1 and CDR2 (germline): LGHNA, YNFKEQ. J lost 4 bases, V lost 4 bases, and 15 bases had no gene match. CDR3 bases: TGTGCCAGCAGCCTTATCGGGACAGGGGAAATACCTAGCTATGGCTACACCTTC. It codes for CASSLIGTGEIPSYGYTF.

This chain joins TRBV27 and TRBJ2-7; the D gene is possibly TRBD2 (7 bases). This CDR3 is 15 amino acids long. Germline V gene lookup returns CDR1 MNHEY and CDR2 SMNVEV (reference sequence). The V end lost 7 bases, the J end lost 5 bases, and 21 bases lay between the germline ends. This CDR3 is CASTSRGGPPHEQYF. The CDR3 DNA reads as TGTGCCAGCACCTCAAGGGGGGGGCCCCCCCACGAGCAGTACTTC.

In this sample, this clone turned up a few times. The rearrangement joins TRBV28 to TRBJ2-7; 7 nucleotides match TRBD1. Germline V CDR1 and CDR2: MDHEN, SYDVKM. Trimming cost V 8 bases and J 5 bases; bases outside gene matches: 9. The CDR3 runs to 13 residues. The CDR3 sequence: CASPDTGDHEQYF. CDR3 in DNA: TGTGCCAGCCCTGATACAGGGGATCACGAGCAGTACTTC.

CDR3 DNA: TGCGCCAGCAGCCAAGAGTCTAGCGGGGGTAGGGGGCAGTTCTTC. Protein: CASSQESSGGRGQFF. The J gene is TRBJ2-1, the V gene TRBV4-3, with 10 bases matching TRBD2. CDR3 size: 15 residues. J gave up 12 bases and V 0 bases, and 8 bases lay outside the gene matches. Germline V gene lookup returns CDR1 LGHNA and CDR2 YSLEER.

The chain employs TRBV10-3 and TRBJ1-1; tentative D call: TRBD1 (5 bases). Germline-derived CDR1 and CDR2 are ENHRY and SYGVKD. CDR3 length equals 14 residues. The germline V and J ends were trimmed by 6 bases and 1 base, with 12 bases remaining between them. This CDR3 reads CAISQLGQNTEAFF. The CDR3 coding sequence is TGTGCCATCAGCCAACTTGGACAGAACACTGAAGCTTTCTTT.

The rearrangement links TRBV27 to TRBJ1-6; the D is unclear. This CDR3 has 15 amino acids. Trimming took 6 bases from V and 0 from J, leaving 9 bases between them. Germline assignment: CDR1 MNHEY and CDR2 SMNVEV (reference sequence). In nucleotides, the CDR3 is TGTGCCAGCAGCCAATACACCTCCTATAATTCACCCCTCCACTTT. Translated, it gives CASSQYTSYNSPLHF.

The chain has TRBV19 and TRBJ1-5, with D unclear. CDR1 is LNHDA, CDR2 SQIVND, per germline (reference sequence). This CDR3 has 19 residues. Trimming pared 7 bases from V and 2 bases from J, leaving 27 bases between. The CDR3 loop reads CASTPPRESWRGGNQPQHF. In DNA, the CDR3 is TGTGCCAGTACCCCGCCCCGGGAGTCTTGGCGGGGTGGCAATCAGCCCCAGCATTTT.

This rearrangement joins TRBV6-1 to TRBJ1-1; D gene uncertain. Germline lookup yields CDR1 MNHNS and CDR2 SASEGT. Trimming pared 7 bases from V and 0 bases from J, leaving 12 bases between. The CDR3 runs 14 residues. The DNA for the CDR3 is TGTGCCAGCACTAGTTTGCGCCTGAACACTGAAGCTTTCTTT. The encoded protein is CASTSLRLNTEAFF.

The V gene is TRBV7-9, the J gene TRBJ1-1; 7 bases map to TRBD1. The CDR3 length is 14 residues. V gave up 5 bases and J gave up 5 bases; unmatched junction bases: 8. CDR1 is SEHNR and CDR2 is FQNEAQ in the germline V gene (reference sequence). The CDR3 nucleotides are TGTGCCAGCAGCCTACAGGGGAGCGGGACTGAAGCTTTCTTT. Translating gives CASSLQGSGTEAFF.

The chain uses TRBV10-1 and TRBJ1-2; 7 nucleotides agree with TRBD1. Germline CDR1 WNHNN, CDR2 SYGVQD (reference sequence). This CDR3 is 11 amino acids long. V was clipped by 3 bases and J by 11 bases; unmatched bases: 3. The CDR3 region is CASSDDRAYTF. The CDR3 region has the DNA TGCGCCAGCAGTGACGACAGGGCGTACACCTTC.

This clone was recorded only once. The chain recombines TRBV19 with TRBJ1-3; weak D call: TRBD1 (6 bases). CDR1 is LNHDA, CDR2 SQIVND, per germline (reference sequence). The CDR3 spans 15 residues. Trimming stripped 10 bases from V and 0 bases from J, with 16 bases between. The CDR3 region is CATRQASYSGNTIYF. As DNA, the CDR3 is TGTGCCACCAGACAGGCAAGTTACTCTGGAAACACCATATATTTT.